This TCR beta chain was found in a study of T cells in Graves' hyperthyroidism and ophthalmopathy. Points on this clonotype: An end of the junction does not agree with germline; a read error may underlie this.

RNA transcripts provided the source from which TCR beta CDR3 regions were amplified. A first-round RT-PCR of the TCR CDR3 used the HTBI primer set. TCRdb called the multiplex PCR reads again in MiXCR, with one record for every CDR3 protein. This table has about 760,000 distinct CDR3 sequences, 35% appearing once. Germline CDR1 and CDR2: WSHSY and SAAADI. The CDR3 is 12 residues long. The V gene is TRBV10-2, the J gene TRBJ1-2; D possibly corresponds to TRBD1 (5 bases). This receptor was obtained from a middle-aged woman with Graves' hyperthyroidism. The sequenced sample was blood. The CDR3 coding sequence is TGCGCCAGCAGCTTGGGGCGGGATGGCCACACCTTC. Its translation: CASSLGRDGHTF.